What follows describes a single TCR beta chain. Its cognate antigen has yet to be identified. No per-base quality is available; no much larger clone lies one base away. Trimming removed 7 bases from V and 8 bases from J; the gene matches leave 22 bases unexplained. Sequences MDHEN (CDR1) and SYDVKM (CDR2) are obtained from the germline V gene. Spanning cysteine to phenylalanine, the CDR3 consists of 18 amino acids. The only DNA kept is the CDR3, 54 bases in frame from the first base. RNA was extracted using the RNeasy kit, and about 0.5 to 1 ug of the RNA was reverse transcribed with random hexamers. TCR beta CDR3 regions were amplified with the immunoSEQ multiplex PCR assay covering 54 Vbeta and 13 Jbeta segments. To correct PCR amplification bias, a synthetic template baseline was used for both primer optimization and computational correction. The authors processed their data as follows. Only productive sequences were kept, with reads annotated to V, D and J genes according to IMGT and analyzed in immunoSEQ Analyzer. To calculate clonality, Shannon entropy was normalized by log2 of the number of productive unique sequences and then subtracted from one. For each patient and control, public and private clones were evaluated among the 100 most prevalent clones. Clones were defined as Susac-specific if absent from the healthy and MS cohorts, from 1052 published viral clones and from other ImmuneACCESS disease sequences. TCRdb reprocessed the public reads (quality trimming at Q25 with fastp, clone calling with MiXCR) and kept in-frame beta chains. Entries that share a CDR3 protein sequence are merged under the most common genes and DNA. The V and J calls were determined by TCRdb, not by the authors. The sample data list around 270,000 distinct CDR3 sequences, and around 85% of these were observed just once. Around 0.2% of the sample rests with the top ten.

These data are taken from a study of CD8 T cells in Susac syndrome (dated by TCRdb to about 2019). For context, the study as a whole: Whether CD8+ T cell activation and differentiation in Susac syndrome was antigen driven was tested using repertoire sequencing. Clonality of the CD8+ T cell repertoire was compared between about a dozen healthy donors, roughly 14 Susac syndrome patients and around 16 multiple sclerosis patients.

Peripheral blood CD8+ and CD4+ T cells from healthy donors, Susac syndrome patients and multiple sclerosis patients were profiled using high-throughput TCR beta sequencing. The multiple sclerosis controls were treatment-naive patients whose relapsing-remitting disease, either stable or active, fulfilled the revised McDonald criteria. Bulk CD8+ and CD4+ T cells were purified by magnetic negative isolation, whereas CD8+ TEMRA cells were enriched by FACS. Blood was collected in EDTA tubes and processed within 24 hours, with PBMCs isolated through density gradient centrifugation. PBMCs intended for TCR sequencing were cryopreserved in liquid nitrogen and were subsequently thawed in a 37 degrees C water bath. A purity of at least 90% was achieved for sorted or isolated CD4+, CD8+ and CD8+ TEMRA cells. Study-level results and caveats: The study acknowledged that relatively few individuals were included in the TCR sequencing and HLA analysis.

Material for sequencing was CD8+ T cells from PBMCs. The receptor was isolated from a human donor with multiple sclerosis. In this chain, TRBV28 is recombined with TRBJ1-4; 7 central bases correspond to TRBD1. The nucleotide sequence reads TGTGCCAGCACCCCGACAGACAGGGTGACGATTGAGGGAGAAAAACTGTTTTTT. The translation is CASTPTDRVTIEGEKLFF.